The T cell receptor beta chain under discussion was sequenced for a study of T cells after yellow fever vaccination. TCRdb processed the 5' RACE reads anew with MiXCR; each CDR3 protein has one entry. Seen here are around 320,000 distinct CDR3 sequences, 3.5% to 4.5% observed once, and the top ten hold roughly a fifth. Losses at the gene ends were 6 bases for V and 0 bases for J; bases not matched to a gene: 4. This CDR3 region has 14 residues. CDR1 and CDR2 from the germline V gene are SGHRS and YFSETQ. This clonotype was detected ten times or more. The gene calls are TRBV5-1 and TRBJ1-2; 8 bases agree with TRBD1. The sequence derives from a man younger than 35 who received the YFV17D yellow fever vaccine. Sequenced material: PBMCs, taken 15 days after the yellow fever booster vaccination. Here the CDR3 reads CASNQGATNYGYTF. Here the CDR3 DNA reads TGCGCCAGCAATCAGGGGGCCACTAACTATGGCTACACCTTC.